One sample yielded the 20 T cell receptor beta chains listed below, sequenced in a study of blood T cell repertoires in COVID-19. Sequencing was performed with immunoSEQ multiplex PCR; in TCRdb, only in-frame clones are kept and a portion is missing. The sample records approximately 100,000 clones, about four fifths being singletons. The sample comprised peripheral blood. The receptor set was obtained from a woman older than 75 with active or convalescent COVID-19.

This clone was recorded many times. The CDR3 loop is CAWSGTGIMGAFF. As DNA, the CDR3 is TGTGCCTGGAGTGGGACAGGGATTATGGGAGCTTTCTTT. This sequence joins TRBV30 and TRBJ1-1; 8 bases map to TRBD1. V trimming: 1 base; J trimming: 10 bases; junction bases outside the gene matches: 8. The germline V gene encodes CDR1 GTSNPN and CDR2 SVGIG (reference sequence). The CDR3 covers 13 residues.

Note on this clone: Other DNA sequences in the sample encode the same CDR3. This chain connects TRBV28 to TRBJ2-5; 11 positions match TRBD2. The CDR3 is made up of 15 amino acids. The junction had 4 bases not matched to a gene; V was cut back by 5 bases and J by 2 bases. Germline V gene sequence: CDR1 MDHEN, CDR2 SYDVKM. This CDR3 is CASSGGTSGQETQYF. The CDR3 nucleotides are TGTGCCAGCAGTGGGGGGACTAGCGGACAAGAGACCCAGTACTTC. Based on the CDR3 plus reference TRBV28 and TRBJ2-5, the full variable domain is DVKVTQSSRYLVKRTGEKVFLECVQDMDHENMFWYRQDPGLGLRLIYFSYDVKMKEKGDIPEGYSVSREKKERFSLILESASTNQTSMYLCASSGGTSGQETQYFGPGTRLLVL.

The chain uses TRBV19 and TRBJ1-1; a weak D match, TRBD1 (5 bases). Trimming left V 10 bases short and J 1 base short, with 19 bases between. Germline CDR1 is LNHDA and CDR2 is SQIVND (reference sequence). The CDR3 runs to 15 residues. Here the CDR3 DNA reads TGTGCCACTTCCCCTGGGCCTGGGGCGAACACTGAAGCTTTCTTT. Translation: CATSPGPGANTEAFF.

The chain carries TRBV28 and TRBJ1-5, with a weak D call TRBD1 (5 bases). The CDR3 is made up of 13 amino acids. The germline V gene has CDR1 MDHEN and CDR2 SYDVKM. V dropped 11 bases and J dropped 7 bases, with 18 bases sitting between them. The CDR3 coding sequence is TGTGCCTCGCAGGGAAGTCGGAACCAGCCCCAGCATTTT. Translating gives CASQGSRNQPQHF.

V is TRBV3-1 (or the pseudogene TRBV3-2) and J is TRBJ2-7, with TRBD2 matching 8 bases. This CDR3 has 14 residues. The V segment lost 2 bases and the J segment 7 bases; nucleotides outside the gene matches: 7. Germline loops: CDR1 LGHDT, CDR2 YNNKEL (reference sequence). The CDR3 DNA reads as TGTGCCAGCAGCCAATCAGCGGGAGTTTTGGAGCAGTACTTC. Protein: CASSQSAGVLEQYF.

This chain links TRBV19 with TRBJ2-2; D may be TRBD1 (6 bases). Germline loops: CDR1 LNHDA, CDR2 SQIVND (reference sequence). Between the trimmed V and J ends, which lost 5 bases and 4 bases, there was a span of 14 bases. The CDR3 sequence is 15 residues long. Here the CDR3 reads CASSGTYGVTGELFF. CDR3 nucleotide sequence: TGTGCCAGTAGTGGGACATACGGTGTCACCGGGGAGCTGTTTTTT.

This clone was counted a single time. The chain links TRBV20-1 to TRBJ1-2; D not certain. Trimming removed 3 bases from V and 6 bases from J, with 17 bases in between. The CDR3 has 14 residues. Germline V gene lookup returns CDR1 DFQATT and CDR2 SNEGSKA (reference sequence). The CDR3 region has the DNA TGCAGTGCTAGTGGAGGGAGGAGTAAAGATGGCTACACCTTC. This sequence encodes CSASGGRSKDGYTF.

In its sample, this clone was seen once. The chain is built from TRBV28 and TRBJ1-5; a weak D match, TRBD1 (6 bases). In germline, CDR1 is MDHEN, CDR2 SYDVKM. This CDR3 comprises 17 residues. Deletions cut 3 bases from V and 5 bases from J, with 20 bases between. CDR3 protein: CASSFSGQRRRDQPQHF. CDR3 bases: TGTGCCAGCAGTTTTTCAGGACAGCGAAGGCGGGATCAGCCCCAGCATTTT.

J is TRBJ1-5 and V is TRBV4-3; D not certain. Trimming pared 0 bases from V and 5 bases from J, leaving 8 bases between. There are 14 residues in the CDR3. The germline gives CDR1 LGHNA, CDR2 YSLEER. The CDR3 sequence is CASSQDSSYQPQHF. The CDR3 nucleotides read TGCGCCAGCAGCCAAGACAGTTCCTATCAGCCCCAGCATTTT.

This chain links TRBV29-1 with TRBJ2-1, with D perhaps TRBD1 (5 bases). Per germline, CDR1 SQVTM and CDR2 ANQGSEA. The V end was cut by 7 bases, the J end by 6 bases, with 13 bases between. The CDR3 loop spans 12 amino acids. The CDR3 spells CSGLDTGNEQFF. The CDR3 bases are TGCAGCGGTCTGGACACGGGCAATGAGCAGTTCTTC.

CDR3 coding DNA: TGTGCCAGCAGCAATCCGACAGGGAGGGGGCTAGCGGGAGTTGACGAGCAGTACTTC. Translating gives CASSNPTGRGLAGVDEQYF. V is TRBV21-1 and J is TRBJ2-7; the table's TRBD2 call for D was not verified on the DNA. TRBV21-1 is reported as a pseudogene. CDR3 length: 19 amino acids.

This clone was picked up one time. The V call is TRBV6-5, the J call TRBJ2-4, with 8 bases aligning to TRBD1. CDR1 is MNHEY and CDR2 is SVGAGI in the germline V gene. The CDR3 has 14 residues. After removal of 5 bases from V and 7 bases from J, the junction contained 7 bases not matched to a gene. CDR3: CASSPGQGGNIQYF. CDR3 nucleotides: TGTGCCAGCAGTCCCGGACAGGGTGGGAACATTCAGTACTTC.

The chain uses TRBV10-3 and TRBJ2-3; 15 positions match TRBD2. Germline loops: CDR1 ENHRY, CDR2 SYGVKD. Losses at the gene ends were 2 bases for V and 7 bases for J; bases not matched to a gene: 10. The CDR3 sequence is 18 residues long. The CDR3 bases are TGTGCCATCAGTGAGCCTGGACTAGCGGGGGGGCAGGGGTATACGCAGTATTTT. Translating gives CAISEPGLAGGQGYTQYF.

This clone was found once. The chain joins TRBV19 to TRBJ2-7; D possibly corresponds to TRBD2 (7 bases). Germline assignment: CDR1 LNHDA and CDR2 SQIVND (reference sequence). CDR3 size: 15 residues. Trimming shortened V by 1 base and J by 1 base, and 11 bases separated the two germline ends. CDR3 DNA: TGTGCCAGTAGTATAGCAGGGGAGGGTTCCTACGAGCAGTACTTC. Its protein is CASSIAGEGSYEQYF.

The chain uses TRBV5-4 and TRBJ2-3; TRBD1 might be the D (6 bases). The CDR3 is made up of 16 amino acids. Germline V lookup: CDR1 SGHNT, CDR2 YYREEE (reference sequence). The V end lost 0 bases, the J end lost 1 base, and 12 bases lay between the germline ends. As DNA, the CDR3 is TGTGCCAGCAGCTTGGATCCAGGGGCGCGCACAGATACGCAGTATTTT. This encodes CASSLDPGARTDTQYF.

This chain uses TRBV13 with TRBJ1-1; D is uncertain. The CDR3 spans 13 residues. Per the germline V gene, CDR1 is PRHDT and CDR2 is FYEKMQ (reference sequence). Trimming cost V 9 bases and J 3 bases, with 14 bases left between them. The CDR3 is CARATQRDTEAFF. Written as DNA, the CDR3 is TGTGCCAGGGCAACTCAACGGGACACTGAAGCTTTCTTT.

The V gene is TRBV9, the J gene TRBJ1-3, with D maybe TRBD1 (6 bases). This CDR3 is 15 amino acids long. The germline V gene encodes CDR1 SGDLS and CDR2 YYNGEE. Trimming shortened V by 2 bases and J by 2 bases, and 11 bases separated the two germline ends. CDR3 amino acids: CASSVWGLAGNTIYF. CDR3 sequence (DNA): TGTGCCAGCAGCGTCTGGGGGCTTGCTGGAAACACCATATATTTT. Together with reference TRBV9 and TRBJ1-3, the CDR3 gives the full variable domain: DSGVTQTPKHLITATGQRVTLRCSPRSGDLSVYWYQQSLDQGLQFLIQYYNGEERAKGNILERFSAQQFPDLHSELNLSSLELGDSALYFCASSVWGLAGNTIYFGEGSWLTVV.

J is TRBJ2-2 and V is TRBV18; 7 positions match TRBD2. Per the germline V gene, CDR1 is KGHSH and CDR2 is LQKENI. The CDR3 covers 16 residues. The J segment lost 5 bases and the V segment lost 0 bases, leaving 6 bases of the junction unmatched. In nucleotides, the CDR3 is TGTGCCAGCTCACCACCTCGGCAGGGAGGGACCGGGGAGCTGTTTTTT. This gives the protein CASSPPRQGGTGELFF.

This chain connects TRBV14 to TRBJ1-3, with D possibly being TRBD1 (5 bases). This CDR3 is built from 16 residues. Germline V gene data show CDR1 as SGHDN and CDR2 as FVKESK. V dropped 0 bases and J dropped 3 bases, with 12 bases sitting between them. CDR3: CASSQDPTGVGNTIYF. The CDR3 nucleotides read TGTGCCAGCAGCCAAGATCCAACGGGGGTTGGAAACACCATATATTTT. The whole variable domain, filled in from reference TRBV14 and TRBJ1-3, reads EAGVTQFPSHSVIEKGQTVTLRCDPISGHDNLYWYRRVMGKEIKFLLHFVKESKQDESGMPNNRFLAERTGGTYSTLKVQPAELEDSGVYFCASSQDPTGVGNTIYFGEGSWLTVV.

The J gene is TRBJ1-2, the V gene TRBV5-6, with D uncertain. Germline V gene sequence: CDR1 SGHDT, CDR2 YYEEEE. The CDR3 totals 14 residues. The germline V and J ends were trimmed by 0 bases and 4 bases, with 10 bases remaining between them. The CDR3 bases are TGTGCCAGCAGCTTGGGGGAGTGGGCCTATGGCTACACCTTC. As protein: CASSLGEWAYGYTF. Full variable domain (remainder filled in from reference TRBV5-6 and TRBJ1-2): DAGVTQSPTHLIKTRGQQVTLRCSPKSGHDTVSWYQQALGQGPQFIFQYYEEEERQRGNFPDRFSGHQFPNYSSELNVNALLLGDSALYLCASSLGEWAYGYTFGSGTRLTVV.